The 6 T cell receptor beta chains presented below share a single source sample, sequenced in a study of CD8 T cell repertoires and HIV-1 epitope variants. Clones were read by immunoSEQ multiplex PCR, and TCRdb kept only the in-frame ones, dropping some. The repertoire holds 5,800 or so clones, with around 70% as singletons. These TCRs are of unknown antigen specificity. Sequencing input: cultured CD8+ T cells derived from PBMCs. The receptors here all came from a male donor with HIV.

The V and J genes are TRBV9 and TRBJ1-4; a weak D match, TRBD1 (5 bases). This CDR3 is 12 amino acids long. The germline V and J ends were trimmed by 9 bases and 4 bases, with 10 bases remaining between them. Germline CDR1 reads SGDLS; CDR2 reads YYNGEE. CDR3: CATPGGNEKLFF. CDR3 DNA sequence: TGTGCCACCCCCGGGGGTAATGAAAAACTGTTTTTT.

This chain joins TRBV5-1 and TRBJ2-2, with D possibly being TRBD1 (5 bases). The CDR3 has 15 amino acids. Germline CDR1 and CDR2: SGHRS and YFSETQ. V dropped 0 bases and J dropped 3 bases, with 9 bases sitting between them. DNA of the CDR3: TGCGCCAGCAGCTTGGCTGGCAGGGACACCGGGGAGCTGTTTTTT. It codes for CASSLAGRDTGELFF.

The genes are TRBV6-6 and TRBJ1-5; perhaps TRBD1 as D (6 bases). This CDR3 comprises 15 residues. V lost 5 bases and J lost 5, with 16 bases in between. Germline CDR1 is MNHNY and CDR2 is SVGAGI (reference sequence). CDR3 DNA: TGTGCCAGCAGTGGGGGGCAGGGGATACATCAGCCCCAGCATTTT. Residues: CASSGGQGIHQPQHF.

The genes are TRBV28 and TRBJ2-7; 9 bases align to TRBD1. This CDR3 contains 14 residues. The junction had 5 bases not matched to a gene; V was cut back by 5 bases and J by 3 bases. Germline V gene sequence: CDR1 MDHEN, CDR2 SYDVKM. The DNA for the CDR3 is TGTGCCAGCAGTCTCTCGGGACAGGGCTACGAGCAGTACTTC. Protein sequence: CASSLSGQGYEQYF.

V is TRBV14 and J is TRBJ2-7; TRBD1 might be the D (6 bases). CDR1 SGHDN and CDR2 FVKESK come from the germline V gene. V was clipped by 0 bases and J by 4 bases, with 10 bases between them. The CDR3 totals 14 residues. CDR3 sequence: CASSQEGQGYEQYF. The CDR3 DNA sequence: TGTGCCAGCAGCCAAGAAGGGCAGGGGTACGAGCAGTACTTC.

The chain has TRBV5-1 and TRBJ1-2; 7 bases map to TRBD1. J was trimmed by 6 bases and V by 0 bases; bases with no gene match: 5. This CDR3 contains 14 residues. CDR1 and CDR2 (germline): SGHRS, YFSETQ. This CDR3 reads CASSLGTGSNGYTF. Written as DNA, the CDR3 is TGCGCCAGCAGCTTGGGGACAGGTAGTAATGGCTACACCTTC. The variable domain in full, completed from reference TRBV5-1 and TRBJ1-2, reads KAGVTQTPRYLIKTRGQQVTLSCSPISGHRSVSWYQQTPGQGLQFLFEYFSETQRNKGNFPGRFSGRQFSNSRSEMNVSTLELGDSALYLCASSLGTGSNGYTFGSGTRLTVV.